This entry features one TCR beta chain sequence. The antigen remains undetermined. The record originates from a study of a mutant IDH1 vaccine in newly diagnosed glioma. About the research overall: The patients were given eight vaccinations, one each in weeks 1, 3, 5, 7, 11, 15, 19 and 23. An approximately 62% male, 37.5% female split and a mean age of roughly 37 years characterized treated patients. Standard pretreatment was either radiotherapy, temozolomide, or, for most, radiochemotherapy with temozolomide. Study outcomes and limitations: Immune responses arising from the vaccine appeared in about 95% of patients.

TCRdb keeps only in-frame clones here, not all; method: immunoSEQ multiplex PCR. The profile shows approximately 35,000 clones, more than 75% of them singletons. Regarding time point: week 23, last vaccination. Alongside topical imiquimod, each dose of vaccine comprised 300 ug of mutant IDH1 20-mer peptide. The CDR3 extends over 20 amino acids. Germline CDR1 and CDR2: MGHRA and YSYEKL. Trimming stripped 0 bases from V and 4 bases from J, with 26 bases between. The origin of this receptor is a man aged 35 to 55 with glioma. Sequenced material: PBMCs, taken from a glioma patient whose treatment included an IDH1 peptide vaccine. The chain couples TRBV4-1 to TRBJ2-3, with D possibly TRBD1 on 6 matching bases. This CDR3 is CASSQDMGAPGRVSPDTQYF. CDR3 nucleotides: TGCGCCAGCAGCCAAGATATGGGGGCCCCGGGTAGGGTTTCCCCAGATACGCAGTATTTT.